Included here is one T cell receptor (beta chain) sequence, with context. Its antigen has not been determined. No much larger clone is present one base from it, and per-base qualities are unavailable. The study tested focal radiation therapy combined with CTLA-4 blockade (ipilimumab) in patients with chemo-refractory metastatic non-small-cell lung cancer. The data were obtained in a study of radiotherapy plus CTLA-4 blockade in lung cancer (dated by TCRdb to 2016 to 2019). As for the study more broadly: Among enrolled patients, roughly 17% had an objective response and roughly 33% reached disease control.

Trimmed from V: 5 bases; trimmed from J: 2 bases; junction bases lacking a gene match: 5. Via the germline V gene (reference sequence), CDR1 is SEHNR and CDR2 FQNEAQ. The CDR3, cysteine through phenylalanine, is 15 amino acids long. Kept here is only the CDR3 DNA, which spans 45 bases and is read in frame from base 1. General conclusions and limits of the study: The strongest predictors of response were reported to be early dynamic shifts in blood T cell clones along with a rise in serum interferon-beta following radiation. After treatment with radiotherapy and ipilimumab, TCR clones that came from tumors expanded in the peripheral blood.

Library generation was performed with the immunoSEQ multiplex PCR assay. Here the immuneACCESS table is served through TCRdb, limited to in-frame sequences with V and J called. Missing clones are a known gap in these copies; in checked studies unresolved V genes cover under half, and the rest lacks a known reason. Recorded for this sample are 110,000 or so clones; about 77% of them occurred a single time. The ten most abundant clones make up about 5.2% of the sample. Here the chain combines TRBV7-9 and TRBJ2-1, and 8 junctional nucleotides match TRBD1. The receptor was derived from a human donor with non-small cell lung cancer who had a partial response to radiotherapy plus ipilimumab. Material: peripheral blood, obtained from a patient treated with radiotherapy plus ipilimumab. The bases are TGTGCCAGCAGCAGAACAGGGGGACCCTACAATGAGCAGTTCTTC. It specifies CASSRTGGPYNEQFF.